What follows are 9 T cell receptor beta chains derived from one specimen sequenced in a study of blood T cell repertoires in COVID-19. TCRdb keeps only in-frame clones here, not all; method: immunoSEQ multiplex PCR. This sample has about 170,000 clones, with around four fifths found just once. The sample consisted of peripheral blood. Every receptor here comes from a woman in her 70s who had recovered from COVID-19.

The chain carries TRBV5-1 and TRBJ1-4, with TRBD1 matching 11 bases. Germline V gene data show CDR1 as SGHRS and CDR2 as YFSETQ. V was clipped by 4 bases and J by 7 bases; unmatched bases: 9. This CDR3 has 16 amino acids. CDR3 residues: CASSAPTGTGGEKLFF. The DNA of the CDR3 is TGCGCCAGCAGCGCCCCCACCGGGACAGGGGGTGAAAAACTGTTTTTT.

The sample holds one count of this clone. The rearrangement links TRBV28 to TRBJ1-2; the match to TRBD1 covers 8 bases. From germline, CDR1 is MDHEN and CDR2 SYDVKM. CDR3 size: 14 residues. The V gene end was trimmed by 7 bases and the J gene end by 6 bases; junction bases not matched to a gene: 10. The CDR3 spells CASNAGTGGHGYTF. As DNA, the CDR3 is TGTGCCAGCAACGCGGGGACAGGAGGCCATGGCTACACCTTC.

This rearrangement joins TRBV10-3 to TRBJ1-1; TRBD1 is a possible D gene (6 bases). The CDR3 covers 13 residues. CDR1 and CDR2 from the germline V gene are ENHRY and SYGVKD. Trimming cost V 6 bases and J 2 bases, with 10 bases left between them. This chain's CDR3 is CAIRPGQNTEAFF. In DNA, the CDR3 is TGTGCCATCAGACCGGGACAAAACACTGAAGCTTTCTTT.

The chain couples TRBV9 to TRBJ1-3; 11 positions agree with TRBD1. The CDR3 contains 16 residues. Germline CDR1 SGDLS, CDR2 YYNGEE. J was trimmed by 2 bases and V by 3 bases; bases with no gene match: 4. CDR3 nucleotides: TGTGCCAGCAGCGCCGGACAGGGGGCGGCTGGAAACACCATATATTTT. Its protein product is CASSAGQGAAGNTIYF.

This clone was seen only a few times. The genes are TRBV28 and TRBJ2-2; the D is unclear. The CDR3 totals 13 residues. Germline V CDR1 and CDR2: MDHEN, SYDVKM. Trimming shortened V by 7 bases and J by 3 bases, and 9 bases separated the two germline ends. The CDR3 is CASTHSYTGELFF. CDR3 DNA: TGTGCCAGCACCCACAGCTACACCGGGGAGCTGTTTTTT.

This clone was detected once. CDR3: CAISEWLAGENRGEQFF. For the CDR3, the DNA is TGTGCCATCAGTGAGTGGCTAGCGGGAGAAAATCGAGGTGAGCAGTTCTTC. This chain joins TRBV10-3 and TRBJ2-1, with 10 bases identical to TRBD2. The CDR3 length is 17 residues. The junction had 12 bases not matched to a gene; V was cut back by 1 base and J by 9 bases. Germline lookup yields CDR1 ENHRY and CDR2 SYGVKD.

This clone came up once. The chain links TRBV27 to TRBJ2-2, with 14 bases matching TRBD2. The germline V gene has CDR1 MNHEY and CDR2 SMNVEV (reference sequence). The V and J ends lost 5 bases and 6 bases, in that order; junction bases with no gene match: 8. The length of the CDR3 is 17 residues. In DNA, the CDR3 is TGTGCCAGCAGTGGACTAGCGGGGGGTATATATCCCGGGGAGCTGTTTTTT. This gives the protein CASSGLAGGIYPGELFF.

This chain connects TRBV25-1 to TRBJ2-1; 8 positions agree with TRBD2. The germline V gene encodes CDR1 MGHDK and CDR2 SYGVNS. With V trimmed by 3 bases and J by 6 bases, 10 bases remained unmatched. The CDR3 has 16 residues. CDR3 in DNA: TGTGCCAGCAGTGACCACAGCGGGAGAAGGGGCAATGAGCAGTTCTTC. This encodes CASSDHSGRRGNEQFF.

The chain combines TRBV7-8 with TRBJ1-3; 10 bases are shared with TRBD1. The CDR3 extends over 19 amino acids. Trimming took 4 bases from V and 3 from J; bases not matched to a gene: 15. CDR1 SGHVS and CDR2 FQNEAQ come from the germline V gene. The CDR3 DNA reads as TGTGCCAGCAGCTCCCCCCCGGGACAGGGGCTGGGTGGTGGAAACACCATATATTTT. This sequence encodes CASSSPPGQGLGGGNTIYF.